These 27 T cell receptor beta chains were all obtained from the same sample, sequenced in a study of early T cells in non-severe SARS-CoV-2 infection. Each CDR3 protein is one row after TCRdb ran MiXCR on the 5' RACE reads. The sample has over 30,000 distinct CDR3 sequences; approximately 6% are singletons. Specimen: whole blood. All receptors derive from an adult who was a healthcare worker with PCR-confirmed SARS-CoV-2 infection or an uninfected control (not recorded which).

This clonotype was detected a few times. The CDR3, as DNA: TGTGCCAGCTCACCACCGGGACAGCCGGTTACTGAAGCTTTCTTT. It codes for CASSPPGQPVTEAFF. The chain combines TRBV18 with TRBJ1-1; 7 bases fit TRBD1. The CDR3 is 15 residues long. Germline CDR1 KGHSH, CDR2 LQKENI. The ends lost 0 bases at V and 5 bases at J; junction bases unmatched: 6.

The chain links TRBV19 to TRBJ1-2, with 8 bases matching TRBD1. The germline CDR1 and CDR2 sequences are LNHDA and SQIVND (reference sequence). The V and J ends lost 6 bases and 4 bases, in that order; junction bases with no gene match: 10. The CDR3 has 15 residues. The DNA for the CDR3 is TGTGCCAGTAGACCAAACCGACAGGGGATCTATGGCTACACCTTC. Translating it yields CASRPNRQGIYGYTF.

There are many counts of this clonotype. This chain uses TRBV20-1 with TRBJ2-1; 9 bases match TRBD1. Trimming cost V 0 bases and J 7 bases; bases outside gene matches: 7. This CDR3 contains 15 residues. CDR1 is DFQATT, CDR2 SNEGSKA, per germline (reference sequence). CDR3 DNA: TGCAGTGCTAGAGATCCCACAGGGGGCGGAAATGAGCAGTTCTTC. As protein: CSARDPTGGGNEQFF.

The table lists this clonotype with many counts. The genes are TRBV12-3 or TRBV12-4 and TRBJ1-5; 7 bases map to TRBD1. Germline trimming cut 0 bases from V and 2 bases from J; bases unmatched to any gene: 4. The CDR3 has 16 amino acids. The CDR3 region is CASSLAGGAGNQPQHF. CDR3 DNA: TGTGCCAGCAGTTTAGCAGGGGGCGCGGGCAATCAGCCCCAGCATTTT.

This clonotype was seen at least ten times. This chain connects TRBV20-1 to TRBJ2-6, with TRBD1 matching over 10 bases. The length of the CDR3 is 17 residues. The germline V gene has CDR1 DFQATT and CDR2 SNEGSKA (reference sequence). Trimming at V came to 6 bases and at J to 0 bases, leaving 8 bases not matched to a gene. CDR3 loop: CSATDRGRSSGANVLTF. Written as DNA, the CDR3 is TGCAGTGCAACTGACAGGGGGCGTAGCTCTGGGGCCAACGTCCTGACTTTC.

This clonotype has ten or more counts. The gene calls are TRBV28 and TRBJ2-1, with TRBD1 matching over 8 bases. The length of the CDR3 is 13 residues. Per the germline V gene, CDR1 is MDHEN and CDR2 is SYDVKM. J gave up 9 bases and V 6 bases, and 7 bases lay outside the gene matches. The CDR3 here is CASSPDRAGEQFF. CDR3 DNA: TGTGCCAGCAGCCCGGACAGGGCGGGTGAGCAGTTCTTC.

This clonotype has a handful of counts. The chain uses TRBV14 and TRBJ1-1; TRBD1 agrees at 7 bases. CDR1 SGHDN and CDR2 FVKESK come from the germline V gene. The V segment lost 4 bases and the J segment 7 bases; nucleotides outside the gene matches: 0. This CDR3 spans 11 amino acids. The CDR3 loop reads CASSRDSEAFF. CDR3 DNA: TGTGCCAGCAGCCGGGACAGTGAAGCTTTCTTT.

The J gene is TRBJ1-2, the V gene TRBV27; weak D call: TRBD1 (5 bases). V was shortened by 6 bases and J by 4 bases, with 12 bases between the two germline ends. The germline CDR1 and CDR2 sequences are MNHEY and SMNVEV (reference sequence). The CDR3 is 13 amino acids. The CDR3 loop reads CASSPDMGYGYTF. The CDR3 DNA reads as TGTGCCAGCAGCCCGGACATGGGCTATGGCTACACCTTC.

This clonotype is termed medium-sized. This rearrangement joins TRBV20-1 to TRBJ1-5, with 7 positions matching TRBD1. Germline V lookup: CDR1 DFQATT, CDR2 SNEGSKA (reference sequence). The CDR3 extends over 13 amino acids. Germline trimming cut 3 bases from V and 4 bases from J; bases unmatched to any gene: 3. The CDR3: CSARGTENQPQHF. DNA of the CDR3: TGCAGTGCTAGGGGGACAGAGAATCAGCCCCAGCATTTT.

V usage is TRBV18 and J usage is TRBJ2-1; TRBD2 matches at 10 bases. CDR3 length equals 15 residues. In germline, CDR1 is KGHSH, CDR2 LQKENI. Trimming took 1 base from V and 6 from J; bases not matched to a gene: 3. The CDR3 region has the DNA TGTGCCAGCTCACCACTACTAGCGGGGTTCAATGAGCAGTTCTTC. Protein sequence: CASSPLLAGFNEQFF.

A few counts support this clonotype. The V and J genes are TRBV29-1 and TRBJ1-4; 8 bases fit TRBD1. The V and J ends lost 4 bases and 5 bases, in that order; junction bases with no gene match: 0. The V gene's germline CDR1 is SQVTM and CDR2 ANQGSEA. The CDR3 runs 12 residues. CDR3 in DNA: TGCAGCGTTGGGGACAGGAATGAAAAACTGTTTTTT. Residues: CSVGDRNEKLFF.

This clonotype was counted many times. The chain employs TRBV12-3 or TRBV12-4 and TRBJ1-1; D unclear. The CDR3 totals 13 residues. The V gene lost 4 bases and the J gene lost 5 bases, with 11 bases spanning the gap. In DNA form, the CDR3 reads TGTGCCAGCAGTTACAGAGAAAGGACTGAAGCTTTCTTT. Translated, it gives CASSYRERTEAFF.

This clonotype was counted once. V and J are TRBV5-1 and TRBJ2-3, with D perhaps given as TRBD1 or TRBD2 (5 bases each). V dropped 6 bases and J dropped 1 base, with 18 bases sitting between them. Germline CDR1 reads SGHRS; CDR2 reads YFSETQ. CDR3 length equals 16 residues. This CDR3 reads CASTTGKGRGTDTQYF. CDR3 coding DNA: TGCGCCAGCACCACCGGGAAGGGGAGAGGCACAGATACGCAGTATTTT.

This clonotype was seen many times. CDR3 sequence reads: CASSQVHIESSYNEQFF. The CDR3, as DNA: TGCGCCAGCAGCCAAGTTCACATCGAGAGCTCCTACAATGAGCAGTTCTTC. This sequence joins TRBV4-3 and TRBJ2-1; D not certain. The germline V gene encodes CDR1 LGHNA and CDR2 YSLEER. V lost 1 base, J lost 0 bases, and 13 bases lay in between. The CDR3 loop spans 17 amino acids.

This clonotype was recorded many times. The chain employs TRBV20-1 and TRBJ2-5, with D unclear. This CDR3 is built from 13 residues. Deletions cut 0 bases from V and 2 bases from J, with 7 bases between. Germline values: CDR1 DFQATT, CDR2 SNEGSKA (reference sequence). The CDR3 spells CSARDRLQETQYF. The CDR3 DNA is TGCAGTGCTAGAGATCGACTGCAAGAGACCCAGTACTTC.

This clonotype was counted at least ten times. The chain joins TRBV5-4 to TRBJ2-5, with 9 bases aligning to TRBD2. Germline CDR1 reads SGHNT; CDR2 reads YYREEE (reference sequence). V lost 4 bases, J lost 1 base, and 5 bases stayed unmatched. The CDR3 has 15 amino acids. The CDR3: CASSRSGGTQETQYF. The CDR3 DNA reads TGTGCCAGCAGCCGTAGCGGGGGAACCCAAGAGACCCAGTACTTC.

This clonotype was detected ten times or more. The rearrangement uses TRBV28 and TRBJ1-5; possibly TRBD1 for D (5 bases). CDR1 and CDR2 from the germline V gene are MDHEN and SYDVKM. Trimming removed 9 bases from V and 5 bases from J, with 20 bases in between. The CDR3 runs to 15 residues. CDR3 coding DNA: TGTGCCAGTAAATCCGGGACCACTATCGATCAGCCCCAGCATTTT. Translation: CASKSGTTIDQPQHF.

This clonotype was seen a handful of times. The CDR3 bases are TGCGCCAGCAGTGAGTCTAGTTCTCCCTCCTACGAGCAGTACTTC. It translates to CASSESSSPSYEQYF. This chain uses TRBV10-1 with TRBJ2-7; no firm D call. Between the trimmed V and J ends, which lost 0 bases and 0 bases, there was a span of 9 bases. Germline-derived CDR1 and CDR2 are WNHNN and SYGVQD (reference sequence). This CDR3 has 15 amino acids.

This clonotype was found a few times. The V gene is TRBV7-2, the J gene TRBJ2-7; the D is unclear. Looked up from germline, CDR1 is SGHTA and CDR2 is FQGNSA. The CDR3 runs 15 residues. V gave up 5 bases and J gave up 3 bases, with 17 bases separating them. For the CDR3, the DNA is TGTGCCAGCAGCGATCCTAGGACGGATAACTACGAGCAGTACTTC. The encoded protein is CASSDPRTDNYEQYF. Full variable domain (missing parts from reference TRBV7-2 and TRBJ2-7): GAGVSQSPSNKVTEKGKDVELRCDPISGHTALYWYRQSLGQGLEFLIYFQGNSAPDKSGLPSDRFSAERTGGSVSTLTIQRTQQEDSAVYLCASSDPRTDNYEQYFGPGTRLTVT.

In its sample, this clonotype was seen a few times. The chain joins TRBV18 to TRBJ2-2, with D possibly being TRBD2 (5 bases). Germline loops: CDR1 KGHSH, CDR2 LQKENI. V lost 3 bases to trimming and J lost 3 bases, with 14 bases between them. The CDR3 contains 16 residues. CDR3 coding DNA: TGTGCCAGCTCACCGAGAACGGGGAAGGACACCGGGGAGCTGTTTTTT. It encodes CASSPRTGKDTGELFF.

Sample share makes this clonotype medium-sized. This chain joins TRBV7-3 and TRBJ2-1; the match to TRBD2 covers 12 bases. The CDR3 has 15 residues. Unmatched junction bases numbered 4, after V lost 0 bases and J lost 10 bases. CDR1 and CDR2 (germline): SGHTA, FQGTGA. The CDR3 sequence: CASSLTLTSGGEQFF. CDR3 DNA sequence: TGTGCCAGCAGCTTAACGTTAACTAGCGGGGGGGAGCAGTTCTTC.

At least ten counts were recorded for this clonotype. The chain recombines TRBV12-3 or TRBV12-4 with TRBJ2-7; a weak D match, TRBD2 (5 bases). V gave up 7 bases and J gave up 3 bases, with 10 bases separating them. The CDR3 has 12 amino acids. The chain's CDR3 is CASTGVLYEQYF. The CDR3 nucleotides read TGTGCCAGCACCGGGGTCCTCTACGAGCAGTACTTC.

In this sample, this clonotype turned up many times. The V call is TRBV29-1, the J call TRBJ1-2, with 9 positions matching TRBD1. The CDR3 is made up of 15 amino acids. Per germline, CDR1 SQVTM and CDR2 ANQGSEA. CDR3: CRTPVQTGGKNGYTF. In DNA, the CDR3 is TGCAGAACCCCCGTGCAGACAGGGGGGAAGAATGGCTACACCTTC.

This clonotype was counted ten times or more. V gene TRBV27 combines with J gene TRBJ2-7; 8 positions match TRBD2. Germline trimming cut 6 bases from V and 2 bases from J; bases unmatched to any gene: 9. Germline CDR1 MNHEY, CDR2 SMNVEV (reference sequence). The CDR3 contains 15 residues. DNA for the CDR3: TGTGCCAGCAGCCCAAGACTAGCGAAGACCTACGAGCAGTACTTC. Translated: CASSPRLAKTYEQYF.

This clonotype was observed at least ten times. The CDR3 DNA reads TGTGCCAGCAGCCAGAGGACAGGGGGCGAGACCCAGTACTTC. Residues: CASSQRTGGETQYF. The rearrangement links TRBV7-2 to TRBJ2-5, with 11 nucleotides matching TRBD1. With 5 bases clipped from V and 5 bases from J, the junction kept 4 bases outside the gene matches. Germline CDR1 is SGHTA and CDR2 is FQGNSA. The CDR3 covers 14 residues.

The rearrangement links TRBV30 to TRBJ1-1, with TRBD1 matching 9 bases. Per the germline V gene, CDR1 is GTSNPN and CDR2 is SVGIG (reference sequence). This CDR3 has 14 residues. CDR3 sequence: CAAGQGTLNTEAFF. Written as DNA, the CDR3 is TGTGCGGCGGGACAGGGCACTTTGAACACTGAAGCTTTCTTT. The variable domain in full, completed from reference TRBV30 and TRBJ1-1, reads SQTIHQWPATLVQPVGSPLSLECTVEGTSNPNLYWYRQAAGRGLQLLFYSVGIGQISSEVPQNLSASRPQDRQFILSSKKLLLSDSGFYLCAAGQGTLNTEAFFGQGTRLTVV.

The rearrangement links TRBV5-4 to TRBJ1-1; D not resolved. The V end lost 4 bases, the J end lost 1 base, and 11 bases lay between the germline ends. Germline V gives CDR1 SGHNT, CDR2 YYREEE (reference sequence). This CDR3 contains 14 residues. CDR3 sequence: CASSGTDGNTEAFF. The CDR3 DNA is TGTGCCAGCAGCGGAACGGACGGGAACACTGAAGCTTTCTTT. The whole variable domain, filled in from reference TRBV5-4 and TRBJ1-1, reads ETGVTQSPTHLIKTRGQQVTLRCSSQSGHNTVSWYQQALGQGPQFIFQYYREEENGRGNFPPRFSGLQFPNYSSELNVNALELDDSALYLCASSGTDGNTEAFFGQGTRLTVV.